Following are 15 T cell receptor beta chains from one sample sequenced in a study of pediatric ulcerative colitis. During colonoscopy, one to two rectal pinch biopsies were collected. Assay used: immunoSEQ multiplex PCR; TCRdb lists only in-frame clones, some missing. The top ten clones hold around 3.7% of a sample with about 17,000 clones, around 70% of them seen once. Sequencing was carried out using gut tissue. The receptors come from a girl aged 10-17 years with moderate ulcerative colitis.

The genes are TRBV4-1 and TRBJ2-2; 7 nucleotides align to TRBD2. Per germline, CDR1 MGHRA and CDR2 YSYEKL. CDR3 length: 16 amino acids. The J segment lost 1 base and the V segment lost 1 base, leaving 3 bases of the junction unmatched. CDR3 protein: CASSQGGGGNTGELFF. In DNA form, the CDR3 reads TGCGCCAGCAGCCAAGGAGGCGGGGGGAACACCGGGGAGCTGTTTTTT.

This clone showed up just a few times. The V and J genes are TRBV11-1 and TRBJ2-7, with 10 bases lining up with TRBD1. The CDR3 runs 17 residues. J gave up 6 bases and V 5 bases, and 16 bases lay outside the gene matches. CDR1 is SGHAT and CDR2 is FQDESV in the germline V gene (reference sequence). The CDR3 protein is CASSPRPADRGSSEQYF. The CDR3, as DNA: TGTGCCAGCAGCCCCCGCCCCGCGGACAGGGGGAGTAGCGAGCAGTACTTC.

The rearrangement links TRBV18 to TRBJ2-7; D possibly matches TRBD1 or TRBD2 (5 bases each). The CDR3 covers 13 residues. The V end lost 4 bases, the J end lost 2 bases, and 9 bases lay between the germline ends. CDR1 is KGHSH, CDR2 LQKENI, per germline. In DNA, the CDR3 is TGTGCCAGCTCACTCGGGGCAGCCTACGAGCAGTACTTC. Residues: CASSLGAAYEQYF.

The rearrangement uses TRBV7-2 and TRBJ2-3; tentative D call: TRBD2 (5 bases). CDR3 size: 13 residues. Trimming took 1 base from V and 14 from J, leaving 16 bases between them. CDR1 and CDR2 (germline): SGHTA, FQGNSA. For the CDR3, the DNA is TGTGCCAGCAGCTTAGGGAAGCGGACCTACCCGTATTTT. Its protein product is CASSLGKRTYPYF.

The rearrangement uses TRBV19 and TRBJ2-1, with D maybe TRBD2 (6 bases). Trimming stripped 5 bases from V and 0 bases from J, with 11 bases between. Germline assignment: CDR1 LNHDA and CDR2 SQIVND (reference sequence). This CDR3 is built from 15 residues. The CDR3 region is CASSSQGLSYNEQFF. In DNA form, the CDR3 reads TGTGCCAGTAGTTCGCAGGGACTCTCCTACAATGAGCAGTTCTTC.

This clone appeared a few times. The rearrangement links TRBV4-1 to TRBJ1-1; TRBD1 aligns across 9 bases. Germline CDR1 is MGHRA and CDR2 is YSYEKL. Germline trimming cut 4 bases from V and 3 bases from J; bases unmatched to any gene: 6. This CDR3 is built from 15 residues. The DNA for the CDR3 is TGCGCCAGCAGCCCGAATCGGGACAGGGACACTGAAGCTTTCTTT. Encoded protein: CASSPNRDRDTEAFF.

This clone was detected once. V gene TRBV28 combines with J gene TRBJ2-1; D is uncertain. This CDR3 is 13 amino acids long. V gave up 5 bases and J gave up 1 base, with 6 bases separating them. The germline CDR1 and CDR2 sequences are MDHEN and SYDVKM. The CDR3 nucleotides are TGTGCCAGCAGTCCTGGTTCCTACAATGAGCAGTTCTTC. It is translated as CASSPGSYNEQFF.

A remark on this clone: The sample holds other DNA sequences that translate to the same CDR3. This chain uses TRBV18 with TRBJ1-1; the D gene is possibly TRBD1 (6 bases). Germline-derived CDR1 and CDR2 are KGHSH and LQKENI. V lost 0 bases and J lost 4, with 9 bases in between. There are 14 residues in the CDR3. This CDR3 is CASSPPGGGTEAFF. In nucleotides, the CDR3 is TGTGCCAGCTCACCACCGGGGGGCGGCACTGAAGCTTTCTTT.

This chain uses TRBV6-1 with TRBJ1-2, with 8 bases matching TRBD1. Germline-derived CDR1 and CDR2 are MNHNS and SASEGT. The CDR3 has 15 residues. V shed 0 bases and J 5 bases; nucleotides not matched to a gene: 5. DNA of the CDR3: TGTGCCAGCAGTGAAGCGCCCAGGGGGCATTATGGCTACACCTTC. Translated: CASSEAPRGHYGYTF.

The J gene is TRBJ2-7, the V gene TRBV18, with TRBD1 matching 10 bases. The CDR3 runs to 14 residues. Germline assignment: CDR1 KGHSH and CDR2 LQKENI. The V segment lost 2 bases and the J segment 4 bases; nucleotides outside the gene matches: 2. This CDR3 is CASSPTGQGYEQYF. CDR3 DNA sequence: TGTGCCAGCTCACCAACGGGACAGGGGTACGAGCAGTACTTC.

In its sample, this clone ranks as medium-sized. The chain combines TRBV28 with TRBJ1-4; the D gene is possibly TRBD1 (6 bases). The V and J ends lost 4 bases and 8 bases respectively, with 20 bases between them. CDR1 is MDHEN and CDR2 is SYDVKM in the germline V gene. The CDR3 length is 16 residues. CDR3 region: CASSSSGHLNGEKLFF. The CDR3, as DNA: TGTGCCAGCAGTTCATCGGGACACCTAAACGGCGAAAAACTGTTTTTT.

The V gene is TRBV5-1, the J gene TRBJ2-3; D unclear. Germline CDR1 is SGHRS and CDR2 is YFSETQ. Trimming shortened V by 0 bases and J by 1 base, and 12 bases separated the two germline ends. The CDR3 has 16 amino acids. CDR3 protein: CASSLGLDLRTDTQYF. CDR3 sequence (DNA): TGCGCCAGCAGCTTGGGGCTTGACTTACGCACAGATACGCAGTATTTT.

The chain recombines TRBV5-1 with TRBJ2-1, with 11 bases identical to TRBD2. CDR1 is SGHRS, CDR2 YFSETQ, per germline. The CDR3 is made up of 14 amino acids. The V segment lost 4 bases and the J segment 5 bases; nucleotides outside the gene matches: 2. This chain's CDR3 is CASSLGLADNEQFF. CDR3 sequence (DNA): TGCGCCAGCAGCCTGGGACTAGCGGACAATGAGCAGTTCTTC.

In regard to this clone: One end of the junction varies from germline; a read error may be responsible. This chain links TRBV7-9 with TRBJ2-3; 11 bases line up with TRBD1. The CDR3 contains 15 residues. Germline CDR1 reads SEHNR; CDR2 reads FQNEAQ (reference sequence). The CDR3 DNA reads TGTGCCAGCACCACGCCTGGGACAGGGGGTTTAGGACTCCTTTTT. It codes for CASTTPGTGGLGLLF.

Of note for this clone: Sequence at one end of the junction differs from germline and may be a read error. The chain combines TRBV7-9 with TRBJ1-1; D may be TRBD1 (6 bases). The CDR3 sequence is 12 residues long. Germline V gives CDR1 SEHNR, CDR2 FQNEAQ (reference sequence). The CDR3 bases are TGTGCCAGCAGCTCCCGGGACACAGAAGCTTTCTTT. Protein: CASSSRDTEAFF.